Each of the 31 T cell receptor beta chains below was sequenced from the same sample in a study of T-cell memory formation after mild COVID-19. A single record per CDR3 protein comes from TCRdb applying MiXCR to the 5' RACE reads. Of about 190,000 distinct CDR3 sequences listed, around 26% were seen once; the top ten hold roughly 11%. The source material was PBMCs or a T cell subset sorted from them (not recorded which). The receptor set was obtained from an adult woman who had mild COVID-19 (a few samples of this study predate the infection). Cell type and time point are not known.

V and J are TRBV2 and TRBJ1-6; D is unclear. Looked up from germline, CDR1 is SNHLY and CDR2 is FYNNEI. This CDR3 spans 14 amino acids. V shed 6 bases and J shed 4 bases, with 10 bases lying between them. CDR3: CASSGMGYNSPLHF. Here the CDR3 DNA reads TGTGCCAGCAGCGGCATGGGGTATAATTCACCCCTCCACTTT. The whole variable domain, filled in from reference TRBV2 and TRBJ1-6, reads EPEVTQTPSHQVTQMGQEVILRCVPISNHLYFYWYRQILGQKVEFLVSFYNNEISEKSEIFDDQFSVERPDGSNFTLKIRSTKLEDSAMYFCASSGMGYNSPLHFGNGTRLTVT.

This clonotype was seen more than once but under ten times. This sequence joins TRBV20-1 and TRBJ1-2, with D unresolved. Germline-derived CDR1 and CDR2 are DFQATT and SNEGSKA (reference sequence). The CDR3 runs to 17 residues. The V and J ends lost 0 bases and 1 base respectively, with 18 bases between them. CDR3 DNA: TGCAGTGCTAGAGACCTGTCTTGGGCCAGGAATAACTATGGCTACACCTTC. Translated: CSARDLSWARNNYGYTF.

The table lists this clonotype with a few counts. The CDR3 sequence: CASSPLGRESHEQYF. Written as DNA, the CDR3 is TGCGCCAGCAGCCCTCTGGGGAGGGAAAGCCACGAGCAGTACTTC. This chain joins TRBV4-1 and TRBJ2-7, with 7 positions matching TRBD2. This CDR3 contains 15 residues. V dropped 4 bases and J dropped 5; count of bases not matched to a gene: 11. CDR1 is MGHRA and CDR2 is YSYEKL in the germline V gene.

This clonotype showed up just a few times. The chain combines TRBV20-1 with TRBJ2-1, with TRBD1 matching over 10 bases. CDR3 size: 15 residues. The V and J ends lost 3 bases and 7 bases, in that order; junction bases with no gene match: 9. Germline CDR1 is DFQATT and CDR2 is SNEGSKA (reference sequence). CDR3 protein: CSASHPGQGWNEQFF. The CDR3 DNA sequence: TGCAGTGCTAGCCATCCGGGACAGGGGTGGAATGAGCAGTTCTTC.

At least ten counts were recorded for this clonotype. The chain uses TRBV6-6 and TRBJ1-3; 8 nucleotides align to TRBD1. The germline V gene has CDR1 MNHNY and CDR2 SVGAGI (reference sequence). V gave up 0 bases and J gave up 7 bases; unmatched junction bases: 2. The CDR3 consists of 14 residues. The CDR3 is CASSYSGQGNTIYF. Written as DNA, the CDR3 is TGTGCCAGCAGTTACTCCGGACAGGGCAACACCATATATTTT.

This clonotype turned up a few times. The chain employs TRBV7-2 and TRBJ2-5; D may be TRBD2 (6 bases). CDR1 is SGHTA and CDR2 is FQGNSA in the germline V gene. The V gene lost 0 bases and the J gene lost 0 bases, with 8 bases spanning the gap. This CDR3 has 15 amino acids. The CDR3 DNA sequence: TGTGCCAGCAGCTTAGCCCGGGGGTACCAAGAGACCCAGTACTTC. Protein: CASSLARGYQETQYF.

V is TRBV20-1 and J is TRBJ2-5, with D perhaps TRBD2 (5 bases). The CDR3 is 14 residues long. Germline CDR1 reads DFQATT; CDR2 reads SNEGSKA (reference sequence). Trimming removed 3 bases from V and 7 bases from J, with 18 bases in between. CDR3: CSASYNRDLGTQYF. DNA for the CDR3: TGCAGTGCTAGTTATAATCGGGATCTTGGGACCCAGTACTTC.

This clonotype was detected a few times. The chain has TRBV7-2 and TRBJ1-3; 7 bases line up with TRBD1. In germline, CDR1 is SGHTA, CDR2 FQGNSA. This CDR3 is 16 amino acids long. Losses at the gene ends were 2 bases for V and 2 bases for J; bases not matched to a gene: 6. The DNA of the CDR3 is TGTGCCAGCAGCTTAATAAGTAGGGGGCCTGGAAACACCATATATTTT. Protein sequence: CASSLISRGPGNTIYF.

This rearrangement joins TRBV20-1 to TRBJ2-1; possibly TRBD2 for D (6 bases). Germline CDR1 is DFQATT and CDR2 is SNEGSKA (reference sequence). The CDR3 spans 14 residues. Deletions cut 3 bases from V and 6 bases from J, with 15 bases between. The CDR3 DNA reads TGCAGTGCTAGTGGGGGGATCTCCCTCAATGAGCAGTTCTTC. This translates into CSASGGISLNEQFF.

This clonotype was counted between two and nine times. The rearrangement joins TRBV7-2 to TRBJ2-7, with D perhaps TRBD1 (5 bases). The CDR3 covers 15 residues. The germline gives CDR1 SGHTA, CDR2 FQGNSA. Trimming removed 3 bases from V and 0 bases from J, with 12 bases in between. CDR3 sequence: CASSFSPDNSYEQYF. The CDR3 nucleotides read TGTGCCAGCAGCTTTAGTCCGGACAACTCCTACGAGCAGTACTTC. Filled out from reference TRBV7-2 and TRBJ2-7, the complete variable domain reads GAGVSQSPSNKVTEKGKDVELRCDPISGHTALYWYRQSLGQGLEFLIYFQGNSAPDKSGLPSDRFSAERTGGSVSTLTIQRTQQEDSAVYLCASSFSPDNSYEQYFGPGTRLTVT.

This rearrangement joins TRBV2 to TRBJ2-1; possibly TRBD2 for D (5 bases). Germline loops: CDR1 SNHLY, CDR2 FYNNEI. V was shortened by 4 bases and J by 7 bases, with 8 bases between the two germline ends. The length of the CDR3 is 12 residues. DNA for the CDR3: TGTGCCAGCAGTGGTCGAGGGAATGAGCAGTTCTTC. Amino acid sequence: CASSGRGNEQFF. The whole variable domain, filled in from reference TRBV2 and TRBJ2-1, reads EPEVTQTPSHQVTQMGQEVILRCVPISNHLYFYWYRQILGQKVEFLVSFYNNEISEKSEIFDDQFSVERPDGSNFTLKIRSTKLEDSAMYFCASSGRGNEQFFGPGTRLTVL.

This clonotype was observed a few times. The rearrangement joins TRBV4-3 to TRBJ2-2; D not certain. Trimming removed 2 bases at V and 6 bases at J, with 13 bases between. The CDR3 is 15 residues long. The germline V gene has CDR1 LGHNA and CDR2 YSLEER. The CDR3: CASSQSRSWAGELFF. The CDR3 nucleotides read TGCGCCAGCAGCCAATCCCGGTCATGGGCCGGGGAGCTGTTTTTT.

The rearrangement uses TRBV5-1 and TRBJ2-7; 9 bases match TRBD1. Per germline, CDR1 SGHRS and CDR2 YFSETQ. V shed 5 bases and J 1 base; nucleotides not matched to a gene: 7. The CDR3 totals 15 residues. CDR3 sequence: CASRLGTGPSYEQYF. CDR3 in DNA: TGCGCCAGCAGGCTTGGGACAGGGCCTTCCTACGAGCAGTACTTC.

The chain uses TRBV5-1 and TRBJ2-2; TRBD2 matches 10 bases. The germline gives CDR1 SGHRS, CDR2 YFSETQ. The CDR3 is made up of 20 amino acids. J lost 6 bases, V lost 0 bases, and 17 bases had no gene match. The CDR3 sequence is CASSLAAIVLTSGQAGELFF. The CDR3 DNA is TGCGCCAGCAGCTTGGCCGCGATAGTTTTGACTAGCGGGCAGGCCGGGGAGCTGTTTTTT.

This clonotype turned up a few times. The J gene is TRBJ2-3, the V gene TRBV11-2; D remains unclear. Per the germline V gene, CDR1 is SGHAT and CDR2 is FQNNGV. This CDR3 has 14 residues. Trimming left V 0 bases short and J 4 bases short, with 8 bases between. CDR3 sequence reads: CASSLEPVSDTQYF. The CDR3 DNA reads as TGTGCCAGCAGCTTAGAGCCGGTGTCAGATACGCAGTATTTT.

V and J are TRBV12-3 or TRBV12-4 and TRBJ2-1, with D perhaps being TRBD1 or TRBD2 (5 bases each). V was trimmed by 6 bases and J by 8 bases, leaving 14 bases between them. The CDR3 covers 13 residues. Here the CDR3 DNA reads TGTGCCAGCAGCCGGGACCTTGGGGATGAGCAGTTCTTC. Protein: CASSRDLGDEQFF.

Only a few counts were recorded for this clonotype. The V and J genes are TRBV4-1 and TRBJ1-3; D gene unclear. Germline values: CDR1 MGHRA, CDR2 YSYEKL. The CDR3 totals 15 residues. V was cut by 4 bases and J by 0 bases, with 10 bases left in between. As DNA, the CDR3 is TGCGCCAGCAGCCTGGGGTTGAGCTCTGGAAACACCATATATTTT. Protein: CASSLGLSSGNTIYF.

This sequence joins TRBV29-1 and TRBJ2-1; 11 bases are shared with TRBD1. Germline V CDR1 and CDR2: SQVTM, ANQGSEA. The CDR3 loop spans 16 amino acids. J gave up 7 bases and V 4 bases, and 12 bases lay outside the gene matches. The CDR3 loop is CSVVRAGTGGRNEQFF. CDR3 sequence (DNA): TGCAGCGTTGTTAGGGCCGGGACAGGGGGGCGTAATGAGCAGTTCTTC.

At least ten counts were recorded for this clonotype. This chain uses TRBV7-8 with TRBJ1-6, with 10 bases aligning to TRBD1. After removal of 5 bases from V and 8 bases from J, the junction contained 6 bases not matched to a gene. Germline V gene sequence: CDR1 SGHVS, CDR2 FQNEAQ. The CDR3 totals 15 residues. As DNA, the CDR3 is TGTGCCAGCAGCCAACCGACAGGGGGCCATTCACCCCTCCACTTT. Translated: CASSQPTGGHSPLHF.

The chain joins TRBV7-6 to TRBJ1-4; D perhaps matches TRBD1 (5 bases). The CDR3 consists of 15 residues. V gave up 5 bases and J gave up 8 bases, with 18 bases separating them. Germline CDR1 and CDR2: SGHVS and FNYEAQ. This chain's CDR3 is CASSPRAGLGEKLFF. The CDR3 DNA follows: TGTGCCAGCAGCCCCCGGGCAGGGCTTGGCGAAAAACTGTTTTTT. The complete variable domain, with remaining parts taken from reference TRBV7-6 and TRBJ1-4, reads GAGVSQSPRYKVTKRGQDVALRCDPISGHVSLYWYRQALGQGPEFLTYFNYEAQQDKSGLPNDRFSAERPEGSISTLTIQRTEQRDSAMYRCASSPRAGLGEKLFFGSGTQLSVL.

This chain links TRBV20-1 with TRBJ2-3; maybe TRBD1 (7 bases). In germline, CDR1 is DFQATT, CDR2 SNEGSKA (reference sequence). Trimming shortened V by 3 bases and J by 10 bases, and 23 bases separated the two germline ends. This CDR3 contains 15 residues. The CDR3 sequence is CSARSRGVEAGSQYF. DNA for the CDR3: TGCAGTGCTAGGTCCAGGGGGGTTGAGGCGGGGTCGCAGTATTTT.

This clonotype has more than one count but fewer than ten. The V and J genes are TRBV27 and TRBJ2-7; 7 bases fit TRBD1. The CDR3 is 15 residues long. Trimming at V came to 5 bases and at J to 5 bases, leaving 12 bases not matched to a gene. Germline CDR1 and CDR2: MNHEY and SMNVEV (reference sequence). This CDR3 is CASSQLRGQINEQYF. DNA for the CDR3: TGTGCCAGCAGTCAACTTAGGGGACAGATAAACGAGCAGTACTTC.

This sequence joins TRBV19 and TRBJ2-3; D is undetermined. Germline V gene lookup returns CDR1 LNHDA and CDR2 SQIVND (reference sequence). The CDR3 has 15 amino acids. Trimming shortened V by 3 bases and J by 3 bases, and 13 bases separated the two germline ends. The CDR3 coding sequence is TGTGCCAGTAGTATTTGGCTGAGTCCGACAGATACGCAGTATTTT. Encoded protein: CASSIWLSPTDTQYF. The full variable domain, rest sourced from reference TRBV19 and TRBJ2-3, is DGGITQSPKYLFRKEGQNVTLSCEQNLNHDAMYWYRQDPGQGLRLIYYSQIVNDFQKGDIAEGYSVSREKKESFPLTVTSAQKNPTAFYLCASSIWLSPTDTQYFGPGTRLTVL.

The gene calls are TRBV21-1 and TRBJ1-1; the D call TRBD1 from the table was never checked on the DNA. TRBV21-1 is given as a pseudogene. The CDR3 spans 13 residues. In nucleotides, the CDR3 is TGTGCCAGCAGCCGGGGGTGGCGGACTGAAGCTTTCTTT. Its protein product is CASSRGWRTEAFF.

This clonotype has more than one count but fewer than ten. V and J are TRBV3-1 and TRBJ2-5; 9 positions agree with TRBD2. The germline gives CDR1 LGHDT, CDR2 YNNKEL (reference sequence). CDR3 length equals 17 residues. V lost 0 bases to trimming and J lost 4 bases; unmatched junction nucleotides: 9. The chain's CDR3 is CASSQDLWRGGRETQYF. The CDR3 DNA follows: TGTGCCAGCAGCCAAGATCTGTGGCGGGGGGGCCGAGAGACCCAGTACTTC.

The chain employs TRBV3-1 and TRBJ2-7; a possible D gene is TRBD2 (5 bases). The CDR3 runs to 16 residues. Trimming pared 4 bases from V and 0 bases from J, leaving 16 bases between. Germline V gene sequence: CDR1 LGHDT, CDR2 YNNKEL (reference sequence). CDR3 nucleotides: TGTGCCAGCAGCCCCACTCGAGGGCCCCTCTCCTACGAGCAGTACTTC. Translating it yields CASSPTRGPLSYEQYF.

In this sample, this clonotype turned up a few times. V is TRBV7-2 and J is TRBJ2-3; 7 positions match TRBD1. CDR1 SGHTA and CDR2 FQGNSA come from the germline V gene. The CDR3 length is 12 residues. J gave up 9 bases and V 4 bases, and 4 bases lay outside the gene matches. CDR3 nucleotide sequence: TGTGCCAGCAGCTCGGTGGGACAGACGCAGTATTTT. Protein: CASSSVGQTQYF.

This clonotype was seen a few times. The rearrangement joins TRBV18 to TRBJ2-2; a possible D gene is TRBD1 (6 bases). Trimming left V 5 bases short and J 1 base short, with 11 bases between. CDR3 length equals 15 residues. Germline CDR1 reads KGHSH; CDR2 reads LQKENI. Here the CDR3 DNA reads TGTGCCAGCTCAAATAAGGGACAGAACACCGGGGAGCTGTTTTTT. It is translated as CASSNKGQNTGELFF.

V and J are TRBV7-9 and TRBJ2-5; TRBD1 agrees at 10 bases. CDR1 is SEHNR and CDR2 is FQNEAQ in the germline V gene (reference sequence). V lost 5 bases and J lost 5; bases outside the gene matches: 8. The CDR3 is 15 residues long. The CDR3 here is CASSPDPDRGETQYF. For the CDR3, the DNA is TGTGCCAGCAGCCCCGACCCGGACAGGGGGGAGACCCAGTACTTC.

The J gene is TRBJ2-7, the V gene TRBV6-6, with a possible D match to TRBD2 (6 bases). CDR3 length equals 16 residues. The V gene lost 2 bases and the J gene lost 4 bases, with 18 bases spanning the gap. The germline gives CDR1 MNHNY, CDR2 SVGAGI (reference sequence). CDR3 amino acids: CASSYGDSRGLYEQYF. In DNA, the CDR3 is TGTGCCAGCAGTTACGGGGACTCACGGGGGTTATACGAGCAGTACTTC.

This clonotype was recorded many times. This chain joins TRBV12-3 or TRBV12-4 and TRBJ2-1; 7 bases match TRBD1. CDR3 length equals 15 residues. Trimming cost V 5 bases and J 4 bases; bases outside gene matches: 8. CDR3 DNA: TGTGCCAGCAGTCCCCGCGCAGGGGGATACAATGAGCAGTTCTTC. It yields the protein CASSPRAGGYNEQFF.